This T cell receptor beta chain was retrieved from a study of metastatic and nonmetastatic thyroid tumors (dated by TCRdb to the early 2020s). Some background on the complete study: For patients with malignant and with benign thyroid disease, the researchers compared repertoires between peripheral blood samples and tumor or nodule tissue samples.

No treatment had been received by any patient before thyroid surgery. The study retrospectively analysed patient clinical samples collected from about 2012 to 2019 using T-cell receptor beta sequencing. Libraries were constructed by PCR. The reads were generated on an Illumina HiSeq 4000. High-throughput sequencing was used to profile the CDR3 region of the TCR beta-chain in every patient. Per the authors' processing: Drawing on CDR3 differences between clinicopathological groups, the researchers built a classifier meant to tell apart patients with distant-metastatic papillary thyroid cancer. The Shannon index was used to assess repertoire diversity, and the Morisita-Horn index was used to assess tumor-blood repertoire similarity. TCRdb passed the public sequencing reads through fastp at Q25 and MiXCR, retaining productive beta sequences. The V and J calls shown here were made by TCRdb, not taken from the authors' results. The sample table contains 20,000 or so clones; only one count was recorded for about 11% of them. Approximately 8% of the sample is taken by the ten largest.

The CDR3, cysteine through phenylalanine, is 16 amino acids long. Solely the CDR3 DNA is kept, with 48 bases framed from the first base. Via the germline V gene, CDR1 is KGHDR and CDR2 SFDVKD. V ends up 2 bases short and J 5 bases short, with an unmatched junction base count of 10. This clone was seen at least ten times. There is no known antigen for this receptor. Base quality data are lacking; no much larger clone is found one base away. On the study overall, not on this receptor specifically: TCR beta diversity was reported as significantly higher in malignant tumors than in benign nodules, in both blood and tumor samples.

The chain is assembled from TRBV24-1 and TRBJ2-7; 8 central nucleotides agree with TRBD2. The source is a female donor with papillary thyroid cancer or a benign thyroid nodule (not recorded which). Some clones in this sample may be carry-over from other donors' samples. The material sequenced was blood. The CDR3 loop reads CATSDSQRETLDEQYF. The sequenced DNA is TGTGCCACCAGTGATTCCCAGCGGGAGACTCTCGACGAGCAGTACTTC.